There are a few counts of the clone carrying this T cell receptor (beta chain). Its target is unknown. Treatment defined: oral pan-JAK inhibitor, 5-10 mg twice daily. Obtained from alopecia areata patients were lesional scalp punch biopsies along with peripheral blood. These data originate in a study of CD8+ T cells in alopecia areata. The authors extracted RNA and reverse transcribed it into cDNA as the sequencing template. Assay used: immunoSEQ multiplex PCR; TCRdb lists only in-frame clones, some missing. This sample has over 100,000 clones, with about 59% found just once. V was clipped by 8 bases and J by 2 bases, with 19 bases between them. The CDR3 runs to 15 residues. Germline CDR1 and CDR2: PRHDT and FYEKMQ (reference sequence). Study-wide results and limits: For lesional scalp, especially alopecia totalis/universalis, clonality was higher than in normal scalp. Persistence of many expanded lesional clones was seen in scalp and blood during tofacitinib.

This sequence originates from a human donor with alopecia areata. The sample consisted of CD8+ T cells sorted from blood, taken at week 24, from a patient treated with tofacitinib. The chain combines TRBV13 with TRBJ2-7; perhaps TRBD2 as D (7 bases). The DNA of the CDR3 is TGTGCCAGCTTTCAGGGGCGGGGGCGCCCCTACGAGCAGTACTTC. Amino acid sequence: CASFQGRGRPYEQYF. Full variable domain (remainder filled in from reference TRBV13 and TRBJ2-7): AAGVIQSPRHLIKEKRETATLKCYPIPRHDTVYWYQQGPGQDPQFLISFYEKMQSDKGSIPDRFSAQQFSDYHSELNMSSLELGDSALYFCASFQGRGRPYEQYFGPGTRLTVT.